This T cell receptor (beta chain) was observed in a study of T-cell memory formation after mild COVID-19. From the 5' RACE reads, TCRdb called clonotypes with MiXCR, one entry per CDR3 protein. This sample has fewer than 350,000 distinct CDR3 sequences, with under 8.5% found just once. The V and J ends lost 0 bases and 4 bases, in that order; junction bases with no gene match: 5. This CDR3 contains 15 residues. Per the germline V gene, CDR1 is SGHAT and CDR2 is FQNNGV. This rearrangement joins TRBV11-2 to TRBJ1-1; TRBD1 aligns across 7 bases. The receptor comes from a man between 18 and 35 years old who had mild COVID-19 (a few samples of this study predate the infection). Cell type and time point are not known. Material: PBMCs or a T cell subset sorted from them (not recorded which). The CDR3 reads CASSLDETGLTEAFF. CDR3 bases: TGTGCCAGCAGCTTAGATGAGACAGGGCTCACTGAAGCTTTCTTT.